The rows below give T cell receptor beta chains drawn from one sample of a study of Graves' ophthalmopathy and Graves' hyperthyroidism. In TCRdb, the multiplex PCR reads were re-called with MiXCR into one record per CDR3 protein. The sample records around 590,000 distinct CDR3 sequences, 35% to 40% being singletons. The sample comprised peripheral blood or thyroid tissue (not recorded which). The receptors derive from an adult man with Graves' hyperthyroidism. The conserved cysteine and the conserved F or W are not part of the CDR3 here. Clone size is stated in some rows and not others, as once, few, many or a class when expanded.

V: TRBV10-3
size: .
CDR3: ASSLLVEAGGADTQY

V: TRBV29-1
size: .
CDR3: SNSLAGPNNEQF

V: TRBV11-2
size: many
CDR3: ASSLSPLGPSYEQY

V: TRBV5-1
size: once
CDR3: ASSLGGTGGTGELF

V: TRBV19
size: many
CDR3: ASAIGGIAF

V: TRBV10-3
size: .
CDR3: AISDQGIAGAGELF

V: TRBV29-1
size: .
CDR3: SARTGSEGEQF

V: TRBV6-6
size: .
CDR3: ASRSSTGYQETQY

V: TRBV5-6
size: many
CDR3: ASSLDRVGELF

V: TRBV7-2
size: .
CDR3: ASSLIPSQETQY

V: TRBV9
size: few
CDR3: ASSVSASGTETQY

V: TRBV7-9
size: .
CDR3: ASSLEAGYQNNEQF

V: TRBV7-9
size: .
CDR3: ASSYSTQETQY

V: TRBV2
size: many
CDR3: ASSAAGGRYGYT

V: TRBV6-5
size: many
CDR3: ASTTTGTYEQY

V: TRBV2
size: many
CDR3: ASREDRYGYT

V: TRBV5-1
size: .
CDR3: ASSPGLAGGRQF

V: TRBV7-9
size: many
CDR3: ASSLGQGFNEQY

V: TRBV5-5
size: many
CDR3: ASSSTGSSYNSPLH

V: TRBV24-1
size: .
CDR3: ATNGATGELF

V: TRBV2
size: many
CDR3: AINGNYGYT

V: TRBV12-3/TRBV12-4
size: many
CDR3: ASSTGHNTEAF

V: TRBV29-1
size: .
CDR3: SVATVGASRTGLNEQY

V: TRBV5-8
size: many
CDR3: ASSLVQLISEAF

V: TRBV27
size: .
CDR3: ASSLTGREQY

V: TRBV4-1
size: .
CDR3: ASSQADNEQF

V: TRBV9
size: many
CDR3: ASSALLAGGSHEQY

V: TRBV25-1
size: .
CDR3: ASSELETVSYEQY

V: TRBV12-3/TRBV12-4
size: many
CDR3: ASSPDRGYQPQH

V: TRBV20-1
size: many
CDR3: SAREIGSPEQY

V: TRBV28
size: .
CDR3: ASNSGSSYNSPLH

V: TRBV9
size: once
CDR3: ASSVVGVVGYT

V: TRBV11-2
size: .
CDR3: ASSPFLGGPQF

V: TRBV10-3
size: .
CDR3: AISGLDWGAYEQY

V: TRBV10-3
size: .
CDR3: ARSDRDHFLH